This T cell receptor beta chain was profiled in a study of T cell repertoires in cytomegalovirus infection (dated by TCRdb to the late 2010s). About the full investigation: Recently identified HLA-C-restricted CMV epitopes, whose presentation resists viral immunomodulation, were targeted by peptide stimulations together with well-studied HLA-B-restricted epitopes. The HLA type of each donor mattered for the analysis, because public TCR beta signatures pointed to carriage of CMV infection along with the matching HLA type.

Germline trimming: 0 bases from V, 6 bases from J; junction bases outside gene matches: 4. From cysteine to phenylalanine, the CDR3 is 15 amino acids long. The CDR3 DNA has 45 bases and is translated from base 1. CDR1 and CDR2 are drawn from the germline V gene (reference sequence): SGHNT, YYREEE. Findings and caveats that apply to the study as a whole: In both this cohort and an independent roughly 350-donor cohort, the cumulative frequency of public TCR beta family members distinguished carriers of CMV infection plus the relevant HLA type. The ex vivo response was dominated by HLA-C-restricted CMV-specific TCR beta clonotypes, which also provided the single most frequent clonotype in two of eight donors.

Of note for this clonotype: The clone's antigen remains unknown. No base quality values were provided; no much bigger clone lies one nucleotide off.

The sample's treatment or condition, from its label and the paper: in vitro stimulation with specific CMV peptide epitopes to enrich CMV-specific T cells. TCRdb names Illumina HiSeq 1500 as the instrument used. TCRdb ran its own pipeline on the public reads, namely fastp trimming at Q25 and MiXCR clone calling, and kept in-frame beta chains. Rows merge per CDR3 protein into single entries with the most common DNA and genes. The sample records approximately 260,000 distinct CDR3 sequences, under 25% of which are singletons. The top ten hold about 21% of the sample. The V gene is TRBV5-4 and the J gene is TRBJ2-3; TRBD1 fits 10 bases in the junction. The material was cultured PBMCs, obtained from culture after CMV antigen stimulation. The TCR originated in a human donor in good health (CMV status not recorded). Some clones in this sample may be carry-over from other donors' samples. The base sequence is TGTGCCAGCAGCTTGGGACAGGGGGCGGCTGATACGCAGTATTTT. This yields the protein CASSLGQGAADTQYF.